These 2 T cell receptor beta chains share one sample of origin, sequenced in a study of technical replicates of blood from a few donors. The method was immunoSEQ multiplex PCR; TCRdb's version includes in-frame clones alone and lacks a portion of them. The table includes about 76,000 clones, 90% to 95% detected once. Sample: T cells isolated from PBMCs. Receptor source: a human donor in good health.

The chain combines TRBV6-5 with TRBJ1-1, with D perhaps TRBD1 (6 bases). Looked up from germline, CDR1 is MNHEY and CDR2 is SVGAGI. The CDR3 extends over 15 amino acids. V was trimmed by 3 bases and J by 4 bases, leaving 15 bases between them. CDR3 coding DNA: TGTGCCAGCAGTTATGCCATAACAGGGCCCACTGAAGCTTTCTTT. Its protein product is CASSYAITGPTEAFF.

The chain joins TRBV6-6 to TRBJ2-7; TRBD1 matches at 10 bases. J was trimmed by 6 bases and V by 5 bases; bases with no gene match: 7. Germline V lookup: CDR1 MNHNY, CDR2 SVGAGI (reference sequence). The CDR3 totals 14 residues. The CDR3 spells CASSAGTGAGEQYF. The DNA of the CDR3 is TGTGCCAGCAGTGCCGGGACAGGGGCAGGCGAGCAGTACTTC.